Below are 26 T cell receptor beta chains sequenced from a single sample in a study of T cells after yellow fever vaccination. TCRdb processed the 5' RACE reads anew with MiXCR; each CDR3 protein has one entry. This sample carries 400,000 to 450,000 distinct CDR3 sequences, around a sixth of them seen once, and the ten largest clones take around 17%. The sequencing used PBMCs, collected before the yellow fever booster vaccination. The origin of the receptors is a man younger than 35 who received the YFV17D yellow fever vaccine.

The chain employs TRBV7-2 and TRBJ2-5; 10 bases align to TRBD2. This CDR3 has 16 amino acids. Germline CDR1 and CDR2: SGHTA and FQGNSA. V dropped 6 bases and J dropped 4; count of bases not matched to a gene: 11. CDR3 protein: CASRQTSGGASETQYF. The CDR3 DNA reads as TGTGCCAGCAGACAAACAAGCGGGGGGGCCTCAGAGACCCAGTACTTC. The full variable domain, with the rest looked up from reference TRBV7-2 and TRBJ2-5, is GAGVSQSPSNKVTEKGKDVELRCDPISGHTALYWYRQSLGQGLEFLIYFQGNSAPDKSGLPSDRFSAERTGGSVSTLTIQRTQQEDSAVYLCASRQTSGGASETQYFGPGTRLLVL.

The table lists this clonotype with a few counts. The chain recombines TRBV29-1 with TRBJ2-1; 13 bases are a match to TRBD2. The CDR3 length is 14 residues. Germline trimming cut 3 bases from V and 7 bases from J; bases unmatched to any gene: 3. CDR1 is SQVTM, CDR2 ANQGSEA, per germline. CDR3 DNA sequence: TGCAGCGTTGAGGGACTAGCGGGACATAATGAGCAGTTCTTC. It codes for CSVEGLAGHNEQFF.

The rearrangement joins TRBV7-8 to TRBJ2-1, with 12 nucleotides matching TRBD2. Germline V gene sequence: CDR1 SGHVS, CDR2 FQNEAQ. The CDR3 loop spans 16 amino acids. Trimming at V came to 5 bases and at J to 4 bases, leaving 6 bases not matched to a gene. DNA for the CDR3: TGTGCCAGCAGCAGAGTACTAGCGGGGGGTTACAATGAGCAGTTCTTC. Protein: CASSRVLAGGYNEQFF. The variable domain in full, completed from reference TRBV7-8 and TRBJ2-1, reads GAGVSQSPRYKVAKRGQDVALRCDPISGHVSLFWYQQALGQGPEFLTYFQNEAQLDKSGLPSDRFFAERPEGSVSTLKIQRTQQEDSAVYLCASSRVLAGGYNEQFFGPGTRLTVL.

This clonotype was detected only once. The chain links TRBV4-3 to TRBJ2-5; possibly TRBD2 for D (7 bases). This CDR3 region has 13 residues. CDR1 and CDR2 (germline): LGHNA, YSLEER. Trimming removed 2 bases at V and 5 bases at J, with 9 bases between. The CDR3 loop reads CASSQRGGETQYF. The CDR3 DNA reads TGCGCCAGCAGCCAAAGGGGGGGGGAGACCCAGTACTTC.

The chain uses TRBV12-3 or TRBV12-4 and TRBJ1-2; maybe TRBD1 (5 bases). The CDR3 runs 15 residues. V was trimmed by 1 base and J by 6 bases, leaving 15 bases between them. The CDR3 DNA reads as TGTGCCAGCAGTTTAGGGCCTGCAGGGTTGAATGGCTACACCTTC. Translating gives CASSLGPAGLNGYTF.

The chain employs TRBV6-2 or TRBV6-3 and TRBJ2-5; D not certain. V was cut by 0 bases and J by 2 bases, with 13 bases left in between. Germline V lookup: CDR1 MNHEY, CDR2 SVGEGT. The CDR3 runs to 16 residues. CDR3 sequence reads: CASSYSRWLRQETQYF. The CDR3 nucleotides read TGTGCCAGCAGTTACTCGAGATGGTTGAGACAAGAGACCCAGTACTTC.

This clonotype occurred a few times. The J gene is TRBJ2-1, the V gene TRBV27, with TRBD2 matching over 14 bases. Losses at the gene ends were 8 bases for V and 0 bases for J; bases not matched to a gene: 6. This CDR3 is built from 17 residues. The V gene's germline CDR1 is MNHEY and CDR2 SMNVEV (reference sequence). The CDR3 nucleotides read TGTGCCAGCGTCAGACTAGCGGGGGGGCCCTCCTACAATGAGCAGTTCTTC. Translating it yields CASVRLAGGPSYNEQFF.

The V call is TRBV9, the J call TRBJ2-3; 7 nucleotides agree with TRBD2. Trimming removed 0 bases from V and 5 bases from J; junction bases left unmatched: 9. In germline, CDR1 is SGDLS, CDR2 YYNGEE. The CDR3 consists of 16 residues. CDR3 region: CASSVDGVGGKDTQYF. Here the CDR3 DNA reads TGTGCCAGCAGCGTAGACGGCGTGGGGGGGAAAGATACGCAGTATTTT.

The chain carries TRBV6-1 and TRBJ1-5, with no clear D. CDR3 length: 15 amino acids. V was pared by 6 bases and J by 0 bases, with 12 bases between. Germline CDR1 reads MNHNS; CDR2 reads SASEGT. The CDR3 spells CASRERMYSNQPQHF. The CDR3 nucleotides read TGTGCCAGCAGGGAACGGATGTATAGCAATCAGCCCCAGCATTTT.

This clonotype was seen more than once but under ten times. The CDR3 sequence is CASSHHRTGPETQYF. DNA of the CDR3: TGCGCCAGCAGCCACCACAGGACTGGCCCAGAGACCCAGTACTTC. V is TRBV4-3 and J is TRBJ2-5; either TRBD1 or TRBD2 may supply D (5 bases each). V was shortened by 3 bases and J by 4 bases, with 15 bases between the two germline ends. This CDR3 is 15 amino acids long. Germline V CDR1 and CDR2: LGHNA, YSLEER.

V usage is TRBV11-2 and J usage is TRBJ2-7, with TRBD1 matching 7 bases. The germline V gene encodes CDR1 SGHAT and CDR2 FQNNGV. The CDR3 consists of 16 residues. V dropped 1 base and J dropped 5; count of bases not matched to a gene: 11. The CDR3 is CASSLGHGDSPHEQYV. In DNA, the CDR3 is TGTGCCAGCAGCTTAGGCCACGGGGACAGTCCCCACGAGCAGTACGTC.

This chain joins TRBV27 and TRBJ1-2; D is unclear. This CDR3 has 14 residues. Trimming cost V 5 bases and J 4 bases, with 14 bases left between them. Germline V gene data show CDR1 as MNHEY and CDR2 as SMNVEV (reference sequence). The DNA of the CDR3 is TGTGCCAGCAGTCCTAGGCGGGAGCGCTATGGCTACACCTTC. It encodes CASSPRRERYGYTF.

The chain carries TRBV28 and TRBJ1-1, with D unresolved. There are 14 residues in the CDR3. V lost 5 bases and J lost 1, with 11 bases in between. Germline lookup yields CDR1 MDHEN and CDR2 SYDVKM. In DNA, the CDR3 is TGTGCCAGCAGTCCCACCCGAAGGAACACTGAAGCTTTCTTT. Its translation is CASSPTRRNTEAFF.

This chain connects TRBV29-1 to TRBJ2-4, with 7 bases identical to TRBD1. The germline CDR1 and CDR2 sequences are SQVTM and ANQGSEA. The CDR3 is 15 residues long. The V gene end was trimmed by 5 bases and the J gene end by 8 bases; junction bases not matched to a gene: 15. The CDR3 sequence is CSVNRGTSHSDIQYF. Written as DNA, the CDR3 is TGCAGCGTTAACAGGGGAACATCGCATTCCGACATTCAGTACTTC.

The chain employs TRBV28 and TRBJ2-2, with D perhaps TRBD1 or TRBD2 (5 bases each). CDR3 length equals 16 residues. CDR1 is MDHEN and CDR2 is SYDVKM in the germline V gene. V was trimmed by 3 bases and J by 5 bases, leaving 16 bases between them. The CDR3 coding sequence is TGTGCCAGCAGTTTCTTCGGAGCCGAGGGGACCGGGGAGCTGTTTTTT. Translation: CASSFFGAEGTGELFF. Complete variable domain (other parts from reference TRBV28 and TRBJ2-2): DVKVTQSSRYLVKRTGEKVFLECVQDMDHENMFWYRQDPGLGLRLIYFSYDVKMKEKGDIPEGYSVSREKKERFSLILESASTNQTSMYLCASSFFGAEGTGELFFGEGSRLTVL.

The chain links TRBV10-3 to TRBJ2-2; D is unclear. Per the germline V gene, CDR1 is ENHRY and CDR2 is SYGVKD. The CDR3 runs to 11 residues. The germline V and J ends were trimmed by 5 bases and 6 bases, with 4 bases remaining between them. The CDR3 here is CAISQAGELFF. CDR3 DNA: TGTGCCATCAGTCAAGCCGGGGAGCTGTTTTTT.

V is TRBV18 and J is TRBJ1-3; D is unresolved. The length of the CDR3 is 15 residues. CDR1 and CDR2 from the germline V gene are KGHSH and LQKENI. V shed 4 bases and J shed 0 bases, with 10 bases lying between them. The CDR3 protein is CASSRGGNSGNTIYF. As DNA, the CDR3 is TGTGCCAGCTCACGCGGCGGTAACTCTGGAAACACCATATATTTT. The full variable domain, with the rest looked up from reference TRBV18 and TRBJ1-3, is NAGVMQNPRHLVRRRGQEARLRCSPMKGHSHVYWYRQLPEEGLKFMVYLQKENIIDESGMPKERFSAEFPKEGPSILRIQQVVRGDSAAYFCASSRGGNSGNTIYFGEGSWLTVV.

DNA for the CDR3: TGTGCCAGCAGCTTAATTACCACAGGAAAGCAGTTCTTC. It is translated as CASSLITTGKQFF. V gene TRBV11-3 combines with J gene TRBJ2-1, with D possibly being TRBD1 (5 bases). The V end lost 2 bases, the J end lost 11 bases, and 13 bases lay between the germline ends. Looked up from germline, CDR1 is SGHNT and CDR2 is YENEEA. This CDR3 has 13 residues.

This clonotype was recorded a few times. The chain is built from TRBV6-2 or TRBV6-3 and TRBJ1-1; D ambiguous. The CDR3 sequence is 17 residues long. The V end lost 0 bases, the J end lost 1 base, and 15 bases lay between the germline ends. Germline-derived CDR1 and CDR2 are MNHEY and SVGEGT. The CDR3 sequence: CASSYSKEGTPNTEAFF. The CDR3 region has the DNA TGTGCCAGCAGTTACTCGAAGGAGGGTACGCCGAACACTGAAGCTTTCTTT.

The chain links TRBV7-9 to TRBJ1-2; D remains unclear. CDR1 SEHNR and CDR2 FQNEAQ come from the germline V gene (reference sequence). Deletions cut 4 bases from V and 4 bases from J, with 16 bases between. This CDR3 has 15 amino acids. The DNA for the CDR3 is TGTGCCAGCAGCTCAGGACCAGGCTGGGGCTATGGCTACACCTTC. Its translation is CASSSGPGWGYGYTF.

Here the CDR3 reads CASSLSGRGSTDTQYF. The CDR3 nucleotides are TGTGCCAGCAGTTTATCCGGGCGGGGCAGCACAGATACGCAGTATTTT. The chain joins TRBV27 to TRBJ2-3; D possibly corresponds to TRBD2 (6 bases). CDR1 is MNHEY and CDR2 is SMNVEV in the germline V gene (reference sequence). CDR3 length: 16 amino acids. Trimming removed 0 bases at V and 0 bases at J, with 10 bases between.

The sample holds a few counts of this clonotype. The CDR3 sequence: CASSFPPDRTIKETQYF. CDR3 nucleotide sequence: TGTGCCAGCAGTTTCCCTCCGGACAGGACCATTAAAGAGACCCAGTACTTC. The V and J genes are TRBV28 and TRBJ2-5; 7 bases are a match to TRBD1. Per the germline V gene, CDR1 is MDHEN and CDR2 is SYDVKM. The CDR3 contains 17 residues. After removal of 3 bases from V and 3 bases from J, the junction contained 13 bases not matched to a gene. The full variable domain, in which reference TRBV28 and TRBJ2-5 provide the parts outside the CDR3, is DVKVTQSSRYLVKRTGEKVFLECVQDMDHENMFWYRQDPGLGLRLIYFSYDVKMKEKGDIPEGYSVSREKKERFSLILESASTNQTSMYLCASSFPPDRTIKETQYFGPGTRLLVL.

This clonotype occurred a few times. The J gene is TRBJ1-2, the V gene TRBV4-3; 7 nucleotides agree with TRBD1. After removal of 1 base from V and 8 bases from J, the junction contained 7 bases not matched to a gene. This CDR3 comprises 14 residues. Germline CDR1 is LGHNA and CDR2 is YSLEER. The CDR3 bases are TGCGCCAGCAGCCAAGTGCCCAGGGGGGGCGGCTACACCTTC. As protein: CASSQVPRGGGYTF.

This clonotype was observed a few times. The V gene is TRBV20-1, the J gene TRBJ2-1; the D is unclear. This CDR3 is 12 amino acids long. Germline-derived CDR1 and CDR2 are DFQATT and SNEGSKA (reference sequence). Trimming left V 4 bases short and J 1 base short, with 5 bases between. The CDR3 bases are TGCAGTGCTATCCCTTCCTACAATGAGCAGTTCTTC. Amino acids: CSAIPSYNEQFF.

This clonotype appeared a few times. The chain carries TRBV20-1 and TRBJ1-6; D is unresolved. The CDR3 spans 14 residues. With 3 bases removed from V and 7 bases from J, the gap between germline ends came to 13 bases. Germline V lookup: CDR1 DFQATT, CDR2 SNEGSKA (reference sequence). This CDR3 is CSASTRPGNSPLHF. In DNA form, the CDR3 reads TGCAGTGCTAGTACGAGGCCAGGCAATTCACCCCTCCACTTT.

The chain uses TRBV4-1 and TRBJ2-3, with unresolved D. Per germline, CDR1 MGHRA and CDR2 YSYEKL. Trimming stripped 0 bases from V and 9 bases from J, with 7 bases between. There are 12 residues in the CDR3. The CDR3 sequence: CASSQDEDTQYF. The CDR3 DNA reads TGCGCCAGCAGCCAAGATGAGGACACGCAGTATTTT.